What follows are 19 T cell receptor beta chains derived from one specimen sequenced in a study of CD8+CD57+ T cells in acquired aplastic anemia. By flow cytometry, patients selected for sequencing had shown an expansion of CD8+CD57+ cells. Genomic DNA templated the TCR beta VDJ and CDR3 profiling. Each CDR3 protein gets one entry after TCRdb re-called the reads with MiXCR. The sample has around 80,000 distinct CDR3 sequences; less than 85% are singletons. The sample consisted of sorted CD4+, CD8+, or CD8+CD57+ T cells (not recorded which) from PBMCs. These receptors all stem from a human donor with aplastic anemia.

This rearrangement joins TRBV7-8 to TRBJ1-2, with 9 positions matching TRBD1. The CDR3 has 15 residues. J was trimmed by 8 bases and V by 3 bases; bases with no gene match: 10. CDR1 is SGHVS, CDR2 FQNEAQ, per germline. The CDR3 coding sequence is TGTGCCAGCAGCTTTGGCCAGGACAGGGGAAACGGCTACACCTTC. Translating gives CASSFGQDRGNGYTF.

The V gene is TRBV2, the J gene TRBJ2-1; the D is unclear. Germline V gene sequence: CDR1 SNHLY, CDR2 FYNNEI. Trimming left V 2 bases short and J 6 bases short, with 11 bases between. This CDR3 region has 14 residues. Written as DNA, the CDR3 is TGTGCCAGCAGTGAATTAAGGTCCGGCAATGAGCAGTTCTTC. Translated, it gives CASSELRSGNEQFF.

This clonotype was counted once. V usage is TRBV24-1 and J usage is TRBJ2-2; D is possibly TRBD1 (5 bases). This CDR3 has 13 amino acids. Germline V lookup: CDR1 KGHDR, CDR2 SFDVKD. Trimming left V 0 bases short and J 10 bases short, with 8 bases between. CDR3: CATSDLWGAELFF. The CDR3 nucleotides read TGTGCCACCAGTGATTTGTGGGGCGCGGAGCTGTTTTTT.

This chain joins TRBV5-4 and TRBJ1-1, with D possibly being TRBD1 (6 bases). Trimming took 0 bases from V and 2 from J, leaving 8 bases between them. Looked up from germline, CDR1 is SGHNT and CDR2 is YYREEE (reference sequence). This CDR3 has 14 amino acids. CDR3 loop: CASSLGQVNTEAFF. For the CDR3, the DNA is TGTGCCAGCAGCTTGGGACAGGTTAACACTGAAGCTTTCTTT.

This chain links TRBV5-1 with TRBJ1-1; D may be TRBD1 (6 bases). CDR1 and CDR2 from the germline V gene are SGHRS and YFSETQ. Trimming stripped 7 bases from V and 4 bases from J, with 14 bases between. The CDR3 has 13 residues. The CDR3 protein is CASGLTGGTEAFF. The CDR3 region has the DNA TGCGCCAGCGGCCTGACAGGAGGCACTGAAGCTTTCTTT.

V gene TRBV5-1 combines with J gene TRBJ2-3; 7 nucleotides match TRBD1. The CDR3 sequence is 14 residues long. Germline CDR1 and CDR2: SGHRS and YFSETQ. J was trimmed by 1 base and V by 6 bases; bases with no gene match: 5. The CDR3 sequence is CASNRGVGTDTQYF. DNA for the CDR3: TGCGCCAGCAACAGGGGAGTTGGCACAGATACGCAGTATTTT. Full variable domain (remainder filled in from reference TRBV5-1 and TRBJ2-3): KAGVTQTPRYLIKTRGQQVTLSCSPISGHRSVSWYQQTPGQGLQFLFEYFSETQRNKGNFPGRFSGRQFSNSRSEMNVSTLELGDSALYLCASNRGVGTDTQYFGPGTRLTVL.

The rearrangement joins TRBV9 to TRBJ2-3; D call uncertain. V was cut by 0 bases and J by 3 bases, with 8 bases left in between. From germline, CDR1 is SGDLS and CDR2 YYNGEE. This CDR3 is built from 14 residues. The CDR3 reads CASSVGGPTDTQYF. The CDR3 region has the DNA TGTGCCAGCAGCGTAGGAGGACCGACAGATACGCAGTATTTT. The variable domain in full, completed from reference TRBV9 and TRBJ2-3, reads DSGVTQTPKHLITATGQRVTLRCSPRSGDLSVYWYQQSLDQGLQFLIQYYNGEERAKGNILERFSAQQFPDLHSELNLSSLELGDSALYFCASSVGGPTDTQYFGPGTRLTVL.

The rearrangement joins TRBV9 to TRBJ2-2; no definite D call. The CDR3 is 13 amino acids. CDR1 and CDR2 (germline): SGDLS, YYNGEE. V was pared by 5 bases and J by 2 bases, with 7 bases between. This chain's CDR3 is CASSLSNTGELFF. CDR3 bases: TGTGCCAGCAGTTTAAGTAACACCGGGGAGCTGTTTTTT.

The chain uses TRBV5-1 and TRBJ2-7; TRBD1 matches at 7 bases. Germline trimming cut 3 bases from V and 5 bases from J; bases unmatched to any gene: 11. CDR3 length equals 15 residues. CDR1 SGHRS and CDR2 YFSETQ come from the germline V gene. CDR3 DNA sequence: TGCGCCAGCAGCTCGACAGGGCCCCGGGATGACGAGCAGTACTTC. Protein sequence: CASSSTGPRDDEQYF.

The chain's CDR3 is CASRETGRAFF. CDR3 sequence (DNA): TGTGCCAGCAGAGAGACAGGGAGGGCTTTCTTT. The chain has TRBV2 and TRBJ1-1, with 7 bases aligning to TRBD1. V trimming: 6 bases; J trimming: 11 bases; junction bases outside the gene matches: 6. The CDR3 runs to 11 residues. Germline CDR1 is SNHLY and CDR2 is FYNNEI.

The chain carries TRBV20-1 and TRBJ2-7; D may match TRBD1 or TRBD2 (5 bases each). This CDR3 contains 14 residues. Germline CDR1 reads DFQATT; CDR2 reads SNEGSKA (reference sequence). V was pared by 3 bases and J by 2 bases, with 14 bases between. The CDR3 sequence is CSARGPIGPYEQYF. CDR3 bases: TGCAGTGCTAGGGGACCTATTGGTCCCTACGAGCAGTACTTC.

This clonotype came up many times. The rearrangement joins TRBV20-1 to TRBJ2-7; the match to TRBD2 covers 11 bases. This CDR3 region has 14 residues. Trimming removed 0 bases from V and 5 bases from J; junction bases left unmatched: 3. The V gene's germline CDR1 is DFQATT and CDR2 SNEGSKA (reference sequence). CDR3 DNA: TGCAGTGCTAGAGATAGCGGGAGGGCCGACGAGCAGTACTTC. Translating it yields CSARDSGRADEQYF.

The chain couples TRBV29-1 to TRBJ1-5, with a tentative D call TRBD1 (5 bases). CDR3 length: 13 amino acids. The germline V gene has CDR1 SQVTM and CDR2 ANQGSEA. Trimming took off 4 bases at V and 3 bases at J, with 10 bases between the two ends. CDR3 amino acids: CSVGREYNQPQHF. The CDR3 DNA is TGCAGCGTTGGCAGGGAATACAATCAGCCCCAGCATTTT.

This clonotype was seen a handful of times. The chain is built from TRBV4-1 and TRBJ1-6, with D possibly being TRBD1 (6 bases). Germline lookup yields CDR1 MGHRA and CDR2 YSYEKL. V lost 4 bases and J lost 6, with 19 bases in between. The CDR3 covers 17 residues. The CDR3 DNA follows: TGCGCCAGCAGCCCCCAGCCTTGGGGGGCAGGTAATTCACCCCTCCACTTT. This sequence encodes CASSPQPWGAGNSPLHF.

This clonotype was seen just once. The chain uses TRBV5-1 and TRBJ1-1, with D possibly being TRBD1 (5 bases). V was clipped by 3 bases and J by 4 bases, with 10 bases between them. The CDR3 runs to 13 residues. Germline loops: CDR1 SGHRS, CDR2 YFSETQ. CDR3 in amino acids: CASSSPGGTEAFF. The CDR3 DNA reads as TGCGCCAGCAGCTCGCCGGGGGGCACTGAAGCTTTCTTT.

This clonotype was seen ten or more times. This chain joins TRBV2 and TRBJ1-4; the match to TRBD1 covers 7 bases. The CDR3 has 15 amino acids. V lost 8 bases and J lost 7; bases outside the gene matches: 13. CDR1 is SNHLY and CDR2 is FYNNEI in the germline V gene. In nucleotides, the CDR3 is TGTGCCAGCCGGACCACAGGGGCCGGAGGTGAAAAACTGTTTTTT. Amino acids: CASRTTGAGGEKLFF.

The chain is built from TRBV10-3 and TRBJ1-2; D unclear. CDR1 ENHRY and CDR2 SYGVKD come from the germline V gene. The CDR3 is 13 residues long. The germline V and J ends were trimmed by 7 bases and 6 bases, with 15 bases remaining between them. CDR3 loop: CAITEDGVNGYTF. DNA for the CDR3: TGTGCCATCACCGAAGACGGGGTAAATGGCTACACCTTC.

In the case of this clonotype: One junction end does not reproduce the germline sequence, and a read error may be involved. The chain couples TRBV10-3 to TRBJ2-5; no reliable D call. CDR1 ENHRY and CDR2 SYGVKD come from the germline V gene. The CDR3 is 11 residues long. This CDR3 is CASSEIETQYF. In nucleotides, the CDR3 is TGTGCCAGCAGTGAAATAGAGACCCAGTACTTC.

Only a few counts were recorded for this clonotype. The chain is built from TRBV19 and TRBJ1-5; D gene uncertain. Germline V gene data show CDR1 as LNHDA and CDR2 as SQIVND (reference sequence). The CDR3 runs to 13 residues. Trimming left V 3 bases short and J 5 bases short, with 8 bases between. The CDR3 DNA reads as TGTGCCAGTAGTATTAACGGCTATCAGCCCCAGCATTTT. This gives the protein CASSINGYQPQHF.